This T cell receptor (beta chain) is drawn from a study of blood T cell repertoires in COVID-19. Turning to the study itself: From T cells, B-cell-depleted T cells, or PBMCs came the material, which was cDNA or gDNA.

Per the authors' pipeline: Researchers report that nucleated cell counts were estimated from reference gene primer amplification. Here immunoSEQ multiplex PCR was the method, and the copy in TCRdb shows in-frame clones only, minus some. V, J and clone size derive from that table, while D and trimming were established from the DNA sequence. The profile shows roughly 150,000 clones, 70% to 80% of them singletons. The CDR3 is made up of 15 amino acids. The germline V and J ends were trimmed by 3 bases and 6 bases, with 13 bases remaining between them. Germline loops: CDR1 SGHDT, CDR2 YYEEEE. Seattle patient enrollment occurred during active infection, with longitudinal follow-up thereafter.

The chain recombines TRBV5-6 with TRBJ1-6, with a possible D match to TRBD1 (6 bases). Input material: peripheral blood. The sequence came from a woman aged 60 to 75 with COVID-19, enrolled during active disease. The CDR3 loop is CASSWRTALNSPLHF. As DNA, the CDR3 is TGTGCCAGCAGCTGGAGGACAGCCCTTAATTCACCCCTCCACTTT.